This T cell receptor (beta chain) was recorded in a study of blood T cell repertoires in COVID-19. About the study: Researchers got acute and convalescent COVID-19 samples from the United States, Italy and Spain. From T cells, B-cell-depleted T cells, or PBMCs came the material, which was cDNA or gDNA.

In the original processing: Amplification from reference gene primers served as the basis for estimated nucleated cell counts. TCRdb's table, derived via immunoSEQ multiplex PCR, lists solely in-frame clones and lacks some. That table furnishes V, J and clone size, whereas the DNA furnished D and trimming. The repertoire includes some 260,000 clones, approximately 83% of them detected once, and roughly 10% sits in the top ten. The CDR3 has 15 residues. Germline assignment: CDR1 MDHEN and CDR2 SYDVKM. Germline trimming cut 2 bases from V and 3 bases from J; bases unmatched to any gene: 3. The receptor's source is a man of 80 years or more with acute or convalescent COVID-19. The chain couples TRBV28 to TRBJ2-2, with 7 bases identical to TRBD1. The sequencing sample was made of peripheral blood. CDR3 coding DNA: TGTGCCAGCAGTTTAATGGACAGGCACACCGGGGAGCTGTTTTTT. Translating gives CASSLMDRHTGELFF.